This entry features one T cell receptor beta chain sequence. This clonotype was picked up a small number of times. The antigen it recognizes is unknown. No much larger clone is present one base from it, and per-base qualities are unavailable. From its cysteine to its phenylalanine, the CDR3 spans 13 amino acids. Only the CDR3 portion is preserved as DNA: 39 bases, with reading frame beginning at the first base. Between the V and J ends, shortened by 1 base and 3 bases respectively, the junction contains 4 bases. The germline V gene (reference sequence) yields LNHNV for CDR1 and YYDKDF for CDR2. The TCR beta CDR3 regions were amplified from RNA transcripts. The TCR CDR3 was subjected to a first round of RT-PCR using the HTBI primer set and the Qiagen OneStep RT-PCR kit. Libraries were constructed in a second round of multiplex PCR, after which size selection and purification were performed. Paired-end sequencing of the libraries was performed with 100 bp reads on an Illumina HiSeq2000. Regarding the original processing steps: SOAPnuke was used to process the raw data, throwing out any read that contained adapters or uncalled bases, had a mean Phred below 15, or lacked an exact constant-primer or identifier match. High-quality paired reads were merged with COPE v1.2.5, and unique nucleotide sequences were defined as clonotypes. MiTCR v1.1 was used to align the clonotypes against IMGT TRBV, TRBD and TRBJ reference segments. Analysis was restricted to V-J combinations with a frequency above 0.0001, which covered roughly 99% of repertoires. A TCS score was defined as the ratio between F50 (clonal expansion) and ExV (chaos), using BLOSUM62-based TCRdist between CDR3 peptides within each V-J. Welch's t-statistics and random forest reduced approximately 520 V-J features to around 14, which were used in a naive Bayes classifier (R e1071). TCRdb passed the public sequencing reads through fastp at Q25 and MiXCR, retaining productive beta sequences. Each CDR3 protein appears once, grouped with its most common genes and DNA. The V and J calls come from TCRdb's annotation, not from the publication. For this sample the table gives under 350,000 distinct CDR3 sequences, of which about 17% were detected only once. Roughly 53% of the sample belongs to the ten largest clones.

These data belong to a study of T cells in Graves' hyperthyroidism and ophthalmopathy (dated by TCRdb to about 2019). In the study overall: Peripheral blood samples were taken at the time of initial diagnosis, prior to any treatment. A discovery cohort of roughly 96 patients, roughly 40 with Graves' ophthalmopathy and about 60 with stable Graves' hyperthyroidism, was used to find distinguishing TCR V-J signatures. An independent validation cohort of some 18 hyperthyroidism patients and 17 patients who later progressed to ophthalmopathy tested prospective prediction of ophthalmopathy. The roughly 91 discovery patients were randomly split 7:3 into training and test sets. The study also compared thyroid tissue and blood T-cell repertoires from more than 5 Graves' hyperthyroidism patients. Once sampling was done, hyperthyroidism patients were given methimazole at a starting dose of 30 mg daily, whereas ophthalmopathy patients were given high-dose intravenous methylprednisolone. TCR Vbeta CDR3 sequencing of approximately 140 peripheral blood samples (approximately 44 ophthalmopathy, 75 or so hyperthyroidism and approximately 17 progressor patients) is reported in the paper.

Moderately to severely active disease, a Clinical Activity Score of at least 3, a NOSPECS grade of at least 4, and a duration under 3 months were present in ophthalmopathy patients. Exclusion was applied to patients with uncontrolled infections, other autoimmune diseases, pregnancy or lactation. Clinical symptoms, serum thyroxine and TRAb, thyroid ultrasound, and orbital computed tomography formed the basis for the diagnoses. Ficoll-Paque density gradient centrifugation was used to isolate PBMCs from approximately 10 ml of fresh peripheral blood. Total RNA was extracted with Trizol reagent, and quality was checked on an Agilent 2100 Bioanalyzer. Broader findings and caveats from the paper: In validation, the model predicted progression to ophthalmopathy with approximately 71% sensitivity and approximately 72% specificity, a median of approximately 6.7 months before onset. A model built on a 13 V-J signature distinguished ophthalmopathy from stable hyperthyroidism, reaching 87.88% sensitivity and around 81% specificity in cross-validation and 80%/75% in testing. Most expanded thyroid clonotypes (frequency above 0.001) were also found in blood, which suggests that blood repertoires may mirror thyroid immune responses. Sample size was not statistically predetermined, and investigators were not blinded to group allocation.

The sample comprised blood. The V and J segments used are TRBV15 and TRBJ2-1; the D gene assignment is ambiguous. The receptor comes from a woman aged 55-75 years with Graves' ophthalmopathy. CDR3 loop: CATSRGFYNEQFF. Read as DNA, the sequence is TGTGCCACCAGCAGAGGCTTCTACAATGAGCAGTTCTTC. The variable domain in full, with residues beyond the CDR3 obtained from the reference TRBV15 and TRBJ2-1 genes, is DAMVIQNPRYQVTQFGKPVTLSCSQTLNHNVMYWYQQKSSQAPKLLFHYYDKDFNNEADTPDNFQSRRPNTSFCFLDIRSPGLGDTAMYLCATSRGFYNEQFFGPGTRLTVL.